Listed below are T cell receptor beta chains from one sample, sequenced in a study of cytomegalovirus exposure and HLA in healthy donors. Profiled with immunoSEQ multiplex PCR; TCRdb holds only in-frame clones, not every one. Its table lists roughly 64,000 clones. Sequencing was carried out using PBMCs. These receptor sequences come from a woman under 30 in good health and CMV-seronegative. The CDR3 runs from the conserved cysteine through the conserved F or W. The D gene is left open where the match is weak. Rows may omit the clone size; those that give it use once, few, many or a size class.

CDR3nt	CDR3aa	v_gene	abundance	j_gene	d_gene
TGTGCCAGTACTCCTCCCCGACGGAGCGAAAAACTGTTTTTT	CASTPPRRSEKLFF	TRBV19	-	TRBJ1-4	-
TGTGCCTGGAGGGCAGCGGGATCAGTGAATGAGCAGTTCTTC	CAWRAAGSVNEQFF	TRBV30	-	TRBJ2-1	TRBD2
TGTGCCAGCAGCTTGGACAGGGGGATTGTCTATGGCTACACCTTC	CASSLDRGIVYGYTF	TRBV11-2	-	TRBJ1-2	TRBD1
TGTGCCAGCAGTGACCTCAACTTCTACGAGCAGTACTTC	CASSDLNFYEQYF	TRBV25-1	-	TRBJ2-7	-
TGCAGCGCTCCCTGGGGGCCGTATGGCTACACCTTC	CSAPWGPYGYTF	TRBV29-1	-	TRBJ1-2	-
TGTGCCAGCAGCCAAGATGGTTCAGGGCCAGAACAGCAGTATTTT	CASSQDGSGPEQQYF	TRBV4-2	-	TRBJ2-3	-
TGCGCCAGCAGCCAGGAGAACAGGGGAAGCGGGTGGGACACTGAAGCTTTCTTT	CASSQENRGSGWDTEAFF	TRBV4-1	-	TRBJ1-1	TRBD1
TGCGCCAGCAGCCAAGGTGTCAGGGCTAACTATGGCTACACCTTC	CASSQGVRANYGYTF	TRBV4-1	-	TRBJ1-2	-
TGTGCCAGCAGCCTGGGAGGAGGGTTCTACTACGAGCAGTACTTC	CASSLGGGFYYEQYF	TRBV7-9	medium-sized	TRBJ2-7	-
TGTGCCAGCAGCTTACAGAACACTGAAGCTTTCTTT	CASSLQNTEAFF	TRBV7-9	-	TRBJ1-1	-
TGTGCCACCTCTTTTGCGGGAGTTTCGGATACGCAGTATTTT	CATSFAGVSDTQYF	TRBV6-4	-	TRBJ2-3	TRBD2
TGTGCCAGCAGACCCCCGACTAGCGACACCGGGGAGCTGTTTTTT	CASRPPTSDTGELFF	TRBV6-5	-	TRBJ2-2	TRBD2
TGTGCCGGGGGGGTCGAGCAGTACTTC	CAGGVEQYF	TRBV6-5	-	TRBJ2-7	TRBD2
TGTGCTAGTGGTTTGGGACTAGTCACCGGGGAGCTGTTTTTT	CASGLGLVTGELFF	TRBV12-5	-	TRBJ2-2	-
TGTGCCAGCAGTTTCCCGGTATATGAGCAGTTCTTC	CASSFPVYEQFF	TRBV28	-	TRBJ2-1	-
TGTGCCAGTAGTCCCAGACAGGGGGGCCCGAACACTGAAGCTTTCTTT	CASSPRQGGPNTEAFF	TRBV19	-	TRBJ1-1	TRBD1
TGCGCCAGCAGTCATTATCGGAGAGAGTACTTC	CASSHYRREYF	TRBV4-1	-	TRBJ2-7	-
TGCGCCAGCAGCCAAGGGGCTGGAGGACCGTCAACCTACGAGCAGTACTTC	CASSQGAGGPSTYEQYF	TRBV4-1	-	TRBJ2-7	-
TGTGCCAGTAGCGAGACAGGGGGTTCCTACGAGCAGTACTTC	CASSETGGSYEQYF	TRBV19	-	TRBJ2-7	TRBD1
TGTGCCAGCAGCTTGGGACAGCACGAGCAGTACTTC	CASSLGQHEQYF	TRBV5-5	-	TRBJ2-7	-
TGTGCCAGCAGACTAGCGGTACTTCCCGGGGAGCTGTTTTTT	CASRLAVLPGELFF	TRBV28	-	TRBJ2-2	TRBD2
TGTGCCAGCAGCCCCCCAGGGAACCGGGACTATCACTACGAGCAGTACTTC	CASSPPGNRDYHYEQYF	TRBV4-2	-	TRBJ2-7	TRBD2
TGTGCCAGCAGCCCAGGGATCGCTAATGAAAAACTGTTTTTT	CASSPGIANEKLFF	TRBV7-9	-	TRBJ1-4	-
TGTGCCAGCAGCTTAGCCGGGACAGGCTACGAGCAGTACTTC	CASSLAGTGYEQYF	TRBV11-3	-	TRBJ2-7	TRBD1
TGTGCCAGCTCACGAACGGGTAGATTAGATCAGCCCCAGCATTTT	CASSRTGRLDQPQHF	TRBV18	-	TRBJ1-5	-
TGTGCCAGCAGTGAATCAAGGACAGGGGTAGCTCAGCCCCAGCATTTT	CASSESRTGVAQPQHF	TRBV25-1	-	TRBJ1-5	TRBD1
TGTGCCAGCAGTCCCTGGACTAGCGGGAGGAGCGACGAGCAGTACTTC	CASSPWTSGRSDEQYF	TRBV28	-	TRBJ2-7	TRBD2
TGTGCCTTCGGACAGGGTCCGACTGCGGGGGGCTACACCTTC	CAFGQGPTAGGYTF	TRBV30	-	TRBJ1-2	TRBD1
TGTGCCACCACGGACGGGAACAATCAGCCCCAGCATTTT	CATTDGNNQPQHF	TRBV7-9	-	TRBJ1-5	-
TGTGCCAGCTCACCAGGAGGACGGGGCAATCAGCCCCAGCATTTT	CASSPGGRGNQPQHF	TRBV18	-	TRBJ1-5	-
TGTGCCAGCCCGGGACAGGGGAAAAATAACTATGGCTACACCTTC	CASPGQGKNNYGYTF	TRBV6-1	-	TRBJ1-2	TRBD1
TGTGCCAGCAGCCCTAGCGGGGGGGCCGTATATGAGCAGTTCTTC	CASSPSGGAVYEQFF	TRBV7-9	-	TRBJ2-1	TRBD2
TGTGCCAGCAGCCCCCTAGCGGGAGGCAACAATGAGCAGTTCTTC	CASSPLAGGNNEQFF	TRBV4-2	-	TRBJ2-1	TRBD2
TGTGCCAGCAGGACAGGCGCGGCGGAGCAGTTCTTC	CASRTGAAEQFF	TRBV27	-	TRBJ2-1	-
TGTGCCTGGAGTTGGGGAGGGTCTTCGAACACCGGGGAGCTGTTTTTC	CAWSWGGSSNTGELFF	TRBV30	-	TRBJ2-2	TRBD2
TGTGCCACCGAAGAGGGGGTGAGCACTGAAGCTTTCTTT	CATEEGVSTEAFF	TRBV25-1	-	TRBJ1-1	-
TGCAGCGGGACTGACAGGGGGGCGGAAGAAGAGACCCAGTACTTC	CSGTDRGAEEETQYF	TRBV29-1	-	TRBJ2-5	TRBD1
TGTGCCAGCGTAGGACAGGGGCGCACTGAAGCTTTCTTT	CASVGQGRTEAFF	TRBV27	-	TRBJ1-1	TRBD1
TGTGCCAGCAGCAACGAACCGGGACAGAGCTACGAGCAGTACTTC	CASSNEPGQSYEQYF	TRBV5-6	-	TRBJ2-7	TRBD1
TGTGCCATCAGTGAGTCGACAGTGAACACCGGGGAGCTGTTTTTT	CAISESTVNTGELFF	TRBV10-3	-	TRBJ2-2	-
TGTGCCAGCATGCTTCTCAGGAATCAGCCCCAGCATTTT	CASMLLRNQPQHF	TRBV6-6	-	TRBJ1-5	-